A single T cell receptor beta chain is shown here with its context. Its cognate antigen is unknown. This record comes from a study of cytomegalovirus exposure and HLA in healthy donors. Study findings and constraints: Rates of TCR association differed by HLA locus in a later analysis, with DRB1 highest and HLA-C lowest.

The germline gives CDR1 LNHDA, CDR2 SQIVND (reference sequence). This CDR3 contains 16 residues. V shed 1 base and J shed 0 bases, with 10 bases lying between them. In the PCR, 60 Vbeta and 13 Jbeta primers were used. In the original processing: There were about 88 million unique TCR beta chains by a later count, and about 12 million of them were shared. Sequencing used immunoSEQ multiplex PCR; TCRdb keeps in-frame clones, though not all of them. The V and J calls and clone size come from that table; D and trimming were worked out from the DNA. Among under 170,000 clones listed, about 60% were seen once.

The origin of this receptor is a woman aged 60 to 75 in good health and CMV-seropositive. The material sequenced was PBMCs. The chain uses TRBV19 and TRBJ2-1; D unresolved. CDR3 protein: CASSIGRRSSYNEQFF. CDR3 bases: TGTGCCAGTAGTATAGGCCGGCGGAGCTCCTACAATGAGCAGTTCTTC.